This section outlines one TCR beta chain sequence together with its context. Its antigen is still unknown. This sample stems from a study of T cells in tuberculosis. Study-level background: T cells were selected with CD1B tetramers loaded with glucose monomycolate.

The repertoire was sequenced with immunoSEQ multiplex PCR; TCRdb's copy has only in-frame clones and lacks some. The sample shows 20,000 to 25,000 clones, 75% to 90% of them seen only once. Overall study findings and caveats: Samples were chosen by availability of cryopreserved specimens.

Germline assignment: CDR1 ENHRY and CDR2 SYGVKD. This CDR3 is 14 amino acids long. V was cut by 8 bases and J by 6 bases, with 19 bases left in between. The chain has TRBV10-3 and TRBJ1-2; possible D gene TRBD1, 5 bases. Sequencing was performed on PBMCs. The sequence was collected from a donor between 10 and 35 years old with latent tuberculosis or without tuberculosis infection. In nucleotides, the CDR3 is TGTGCCATCGGGCCCCGGGGGGAAGGAGATGGCTACACCTTC. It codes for CAIGPRGEGDGYTF.